This T cell receptor (beta chain) was sequenced during a study of blood T cells in healthy people across ages. Study results and caveats: Roughly linearly, TCR beta diversity per million T cells fell as age increased.

It was with a sample-barcoded 5' primer and a J-beta primer mix that a second PCR of roughly 7 to 12 cycles was run. TCRdb analysed the 5' RACE reads with MiXCR anew, one entry per CDR3 protein. The sample contains about 680,000 distinct CDR3 sequences, more than 40% of which appear only once. V was pared by 0 bases and J by 7 bases, with 5 bases of the junction left unmatched. Germline V gives CDR1 SGHRS, CDR2 YFSETQ. This CDR3 comprises 15 residues. This clonotype was detected once. Its antigen is undetermined. Drawing of peripheral blood yielded about 9.6 milliliters from each donor. The TCR was taken from a woman aged 55-69 years in good health. The chain couples TRBV5-1 to TRBJ2-1; TRBD1 matches at 9 bases. Sequencing input: blood. The CDR3 nucleotides read TGCGCCAGCAGCTTGGGGGGACAGGGTACGAATGAGCAGTTCTTC. This encodes CASSLGGQGTNEQFF.